The rows below give T cell receptor beta chains drawn from one sample of a study of T cells after yellow fever vaccination. TCRdb re-called the 5' RACE reads with MiXCR, one entry per CDR3 protein. The sample records more than 80,000 distinct CDR3 sequences, 5.8% being singletons. The input for sequencing was CD8+ T cells sorted from PBMCs, taken 10 days after the yellow fever booster vaccination. Receptor source: a man between 18 and 29 years old who received the YFV17D yellow fever vaccine. Both conserved end residues are trimmed from each CDR3.

v_gene: TRBV6-4
j_gene: TRBJ2-3
CDR3aa: ASSESGGAGADTQY

v_gene: TRBV29-1
j_gene: TRBJ2-1
CDR3aa: SVDRGGGNEQF

v_gene: TRBV13
j_gene: TRBJ2-3
CDR3aa: ASSLRMAYTDTQY

v_gene: TRBV6-5
j_gene: TRBJ2-7
CDR3aa: ASSFGQGLNEQY

v_gene: TRBV11-2
j_gene: TRBJ1-2
CDR3aa: ASSNREFNYGYT

v_gene: TRBV7-9
j_gene: TRBJ1-1
CDR3aa: ASSRGSEAF

v_gene: TRBV12-3/TRBV12-4
j_gene: TRBJ1-6
CDR3aa: ASSLGGGDSPLH

v_gene: TRBV11-3
j_gene: TRBJ2-2
CDR3aa: ASSPQTGTGGPGELF

v_gene: TRBV7-9
j_gene: TRBJ2-5
CDR3aa: ASSRQGGGQETQY

v_gene: TRBV3-1
j_gene: TRBJ1-6
CDR3aa: ASSQLGWNSPLH

v_gene: TRBV29-1
j_gene: TRBJ2-6
CDR3aa: SVAPDYSTGANVLT

v_gene: TRBV7-2
j_gene: TRBJ1-5
CDR3aa: ASSPQTSSNQPQH

v_gene: TRBV4-1
j_gene: TRBJ2-1
CDR3aa: ASSQDPILVDRGSVDEQF

v_gene: TRBV20-1
j_gene: TRBJ2-7
CDR3aa: SARAQTGISYEQY

v_gene: TRBV29-1
j_gene: TRBJ1-1
CDR3aa: SAPSGGTEAF

v_gene: TRBV20-1
j_gene: TRBJ1-3
CDR3aa: SAMTDSGNTIY

v_gene: TRBV6-1
j_gene: TRBJ2-6
CDR3aa: ASGGLLANVLT

v_gene: TRBV12-3/TRBV12-4
j_gene: TRBJ2-5
CDR3aa: ASKMRGETQY

v_gene: TRBV6-2/TRBV6-3
j_gene: TRBJ2-3
CDR3aa: ASGLAVSTDTQY

v_gene: TRBV29-1
j_gene: TRBJ1-1
CDR3aa: TTSLGAEAF

v_gene: TRBV29-1
j_gene: TRBJ2-5
CDR3aa: SVVPLAAEETQY

v_gene: TRBV7-6
j_gene: TRBJ2-7
CDR3aa: ASSYRDRGGEQY

v_gene: TRBV4-3
j_gene: TRBJ2-1
CDR3aa: ASSQDGRGGDNEQF

v_gene: TRBV6-2/TRBV6-3
j_gene: TRBJ1-5
CDR3aa: ASSYNRYSNQPQH

v_gene: TRBV3-1
j_gene: TRBJ1-2
CDR3aa: ASSLDRAYGYT

v_gene: TRBV7-9
j_gene: TRBJ2-1
CDR3aa: ASSPGQGLYNEQF

v_gene: TRBV4-1
j_gene: TRBJ2-7
CDR3aa: ASSQELTAHSYEQY

v_gene: TRBV5-6
j_gene: TRBJ1-1
CDR3aa: ASSWMTGGGYTEAF

v_gene: TRBV4-1
j_gene: TRBJ2-7
CDR3aa: ASSSPGQGLHEQY

v_gene: TRBV27
j_gene: TRBJ2-1
CDR3aa: ASSSGQGPYNEQF

v_gene: TRBV4-2
j_gene: TRBJ2-6
CDR3aa: ASSRPGQEISGANVLT

v_gene: TRBV7-3
j_gene: TRBJ2-3
CDR3aa: ASSLYGSPTDTQY

v_gene: TRBV29-1
j_gene: TRBJ2-7
CDR3aa: SVELGSAYEQY

v_gene: TRBV7-9
j_gene: TRBJ2-1
CDR3aa: ASSPLGQNSYNEQF

v_gene: TRBV10-2
j_gene: TRBJ2-1
CDR3aa: ASTSSGGYNEQF

v_gene: TRBV20-1
j_gene: TRBJ1-5
CDR3aa: SARGREGPGKPQH

v_gene: TRBV5-4
j_gene: TRBJ1-2
CDR3aa: ASSSPRGSMGYT

v_gene: TRBV27
j_gene: TRBJ2-3
CDR3aa: ASRLGTDTQY

v_gene: TRBV6-2/TRBV6-3
j_gene: TRBJ2-7
CDR3aa: ASGGRVETYEQY

v_gene: TRBV24-1
j_gene: TRBJ2-1
CDR3aa: ATSDFRGSSYNEQF

v_gene: TRBV28
j_gene: TRBJ2-3
CDR3aa: ASRQRARSTDTQY

v_gene: TRBV5-1
j_gene: TRBJ1-5
CDR3aa: ASSLGVGNQPQH

v_gene: TRBV2
j_gene: TRBJ2-5
CDR3aa: ASRGTDGWYGKTQY

v_gene: TRBV5-4
j_gene: TRBJ2-1
CDR3aa: ASSPSWGTAADEQF

v_gene: TRBV11-2
j_gene: TRBJ1-1
CDR3aa: ASSLAGVTEAF

v_gene: TRBV7-8
j_gene: TRBJ2-2
CDR3aa: ASSTSGSGGELF

v_gene: TRBV10-3
j_gene: TRBJ2-3
CDR3aa: AINRDSFSTDTQY

v_gene: TRBV14
j_gene: TRBJ1-3
CDR3aa: ASSQRGGGNTIY